Given below is one T cell receptor (beta chain) in context. Its antigen remains unknown. From the reads, TCRdb called clonotypes with MiXCR, one entry per CDR3 protein. The sample has some 940,000 distinct CDR3 sequences; around 29% are singletons. The sample is drawn from a study of T cell repertoires in cytomegalovirus infection. Findings and limits, study-wide: Dominating the ex vivo response were HLA-C-restricted CMV-specific TCR beta clonotypes.

The material sequenced was cultured CD8+ T cells from PBMCs, taken from culture after CMV antigen stimulation. This receptor was obtained from a human donor in good health (CMV status not recorded). Some clones in this sample may be carry-over from other donors' samples.

The CDR3 coding sequence is TGTGCCAGCAGCTCCCGACAGGGGGCCTCTAAGGACTACACCTTC. Residues: CASSSRQGASKDYTF. This chain joins TRBV7-1 and TRBJ1-2; 10 bases fit TRBD1. TRBV7-1 is an ORF; its function is uncertain. J was trimmed by 10 bases and V by 3 bases; bases with no gene match: 11. The length of the CDR3 is 15 residues.